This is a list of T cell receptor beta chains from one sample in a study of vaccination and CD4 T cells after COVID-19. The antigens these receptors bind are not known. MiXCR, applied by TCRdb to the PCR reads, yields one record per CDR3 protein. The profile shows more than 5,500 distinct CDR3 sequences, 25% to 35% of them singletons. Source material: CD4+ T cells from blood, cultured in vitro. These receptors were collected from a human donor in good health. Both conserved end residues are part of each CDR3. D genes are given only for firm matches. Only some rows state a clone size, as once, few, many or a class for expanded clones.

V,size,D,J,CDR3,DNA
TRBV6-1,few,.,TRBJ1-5,CASVYRDNQPQHF,TGTGCCAGCGTCTACAGGGACAATCAGCCCCAGCATTTT
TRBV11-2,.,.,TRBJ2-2,CASRPSTGELFF,TGTGCCAGCAGGCCGTCGACCGGGGAGCTGTTTTTT
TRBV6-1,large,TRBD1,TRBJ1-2,CAGSGTGRGSSYGYTF,TGTGCAGGATCCGGGACAGGGAGGGGGTCTAGCTATGGCTACACCTTC
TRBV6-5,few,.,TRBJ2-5,CASSYPGHLETQYF,TGTGCCAGCAGTTACCCGGGTCATCTGGAGACCCAGTACTTC
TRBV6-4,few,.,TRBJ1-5,CASSLGEDQPQHF,TGTGCCAGCAGTCTAGGGGAGGACCAGCCCCAGCATTTT
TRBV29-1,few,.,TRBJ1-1,CSVGDAEAFF,TGCAGCGTGGGGGACGCTGAAGCTTTCTTT
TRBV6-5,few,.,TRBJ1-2,CASSYSNSPRKTF,TGTGCCAGCAGTTACTCGAATTCCCCTAGGAAGACCTTC
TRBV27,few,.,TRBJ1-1,CASGDQVGWPEAFF,TGTGCCAGCGGGGACCAGGTGGGGTGGCCTGAAGCTTTCTTT
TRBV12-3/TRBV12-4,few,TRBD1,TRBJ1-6,CASSPGQENSPLHF,TGTGCCAGCAGCCCTGGACAGGAGAATTCACCCCTCCACTTT
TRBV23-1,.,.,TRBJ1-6,CASSQWGIEYNSPLHF,TGCGCCAGCTCCCAATGGGGGATTGAGTATAATTCACCCCTCCACTTT
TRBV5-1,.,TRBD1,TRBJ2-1,CASRFGPPGQGRNEQFF,TGCGCCAGCAGATTTGGCCCCCCGGGACAGGGACGCAATGAGCAGTTCTTC
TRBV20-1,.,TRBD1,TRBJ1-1,CRAQGRVMNTEAFF,TGCAGAGCACAGGGGAGGGTAATGAACACTGAAGCTTTCTTT
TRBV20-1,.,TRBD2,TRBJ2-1,CSTRAAAGPNEQFF,TGCAGTACTAGAGCTGCAGCGGGGCCGAATGAGCAGTTCTTC
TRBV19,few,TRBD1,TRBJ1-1,CASSRGQGYMNTEAFF,TGTGCCAGTAGTCGGGGACAGGGGTATATGAACACTGAAGCTTTCTTT
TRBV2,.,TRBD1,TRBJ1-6,CASSERTGSNSPLHF,TGTGCCAGCAGTGAACGGACAGGTTCCAATTCACCCCTCCACTTT
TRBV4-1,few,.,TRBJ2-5,CASSQDVRGRETQYF,TGCGCCAGCAGCCAAGATGTGCGGGGCCGGGAGACCCAGTACTTC
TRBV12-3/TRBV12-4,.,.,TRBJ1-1,CASTLTGLNTEAFF,TGTGCCAGCACTCTTACAGGATTGAACACTGAAGCTTTCTTT
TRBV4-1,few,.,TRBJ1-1,CASSQVLKRQGNTEAFF,TGCGCCAGCAGCCAAGTACTCAAGAGGCAGGGCAACACTGAAGCTTTCTTT
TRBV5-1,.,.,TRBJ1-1,CASSFAPGVDTEAFF,TGCGCCAGCAGCTTTGCCCCTGGGGTGGACACTGAAGCTTTCTTT
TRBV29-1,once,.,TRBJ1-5,CSVAEGGGEQPQHF,TGCAGCGTTGCGGAGGGAGGGGGAGAACAGCCCCAGCATTTT
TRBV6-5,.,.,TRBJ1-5,CASSYSGNDQPQHF,TGTGCCAGCAGTTACTCAGGGAATGATCAGCCCCAGCATTTT
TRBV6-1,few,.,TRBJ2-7,CASRDTGVEQYF,TGTGCCAGCAGGGACACTGGGGTCGAGCAGTACTTC
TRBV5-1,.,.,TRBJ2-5,CASSSLGETQYF,TGCGCCAGCAGCTCCCTAGGAGAGACCCAGTACTTC
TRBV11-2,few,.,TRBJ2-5,CASSYAGQLDTQYF,TGTGCCAGCAGCTACGCCGGCCAGCTAGACACCCAGTACTTC
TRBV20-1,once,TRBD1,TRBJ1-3,CSAWDSSGNTIYF,TGCAGTGCCTGGGACAGCTCTGGAAACACCATATATTTT
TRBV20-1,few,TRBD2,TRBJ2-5,CSALTSGGVLGETQYF,TGCAGTGCTTTGACTAGCGGGGGCGTCCTAGGGGAGACCCAGTACTTC
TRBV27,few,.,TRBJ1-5,CASSASGPEGSNQPQHF,TGTGCCAGCAGTGCCTCCGGGCCCGAAGGAAGCAATCAGCCCCAGCATTTT
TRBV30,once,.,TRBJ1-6,CAWSLVKSPLHF,TGTGCCTGGAGTCTGGTAAAATCACCCCTCCACTTT